One sample yielded the 21 T cell receptor beta chains listed below, sequenced in a study of shared T cell receptors in the human thymus. Produced via immunoSEQ multiplex PCR; TCRdb's table is partial and in-frame only. The repertoire holds more than 550,000 clones, with 70% to 90% as singletons. The data also belong to a second study, concerning human thymus T cells.

Sequencing input: thymocytes. The receptors were sampled from a girl under three years old with a congenital heart defect.

The chain is built from TRBV7-9 and TRBJ2-3; perhaps TRBD1 as D (5 bases). Germline CDR1 is SEHNR and CDR2 is FQNEAQ (reference sequence). CDR3 length: 17 residues. The V and J ends lost 5 bases and 0 bases respectively, with 18 bases between them. DNA of the CDR3: TGTGCCAGCAGCCCCTCCAGGGTTGAAACTAGCACAGATACGCAGTATTTT. Protein sequence: CASSPSRVETSTDTQYF.

Only a few counts were recorded for this clone. This sequence joins TRBV9 and TRBJ1-2; 9 bases fit TRBD1. CDR1 and CDR2 (germline): SGDLS, YYNGEE. The length of the CDR3 is 16 residues. V shed 5 bases, J shed 3 bases, and the junction held 11 bases outside the gene matches. The CDR3 DNA reads TGTGCCAGCAGAATCATGGGGGACAGGGTGGACTATGGCTACACCTTC. The encoded protein is CASRIMGDRVDYGYTF.

The chain uses TRBV7-9 and TRBJ2-7, with D perhaps TRBD1 (5 bases). Per germline, CDR1 SEHNR and CDR2 FQNEAQ (reference sequence). The CDR3 runs to 14 residues. Trimming removed 0 bases at V and 5 bases at J, with 11 bases between. The chain's CDR3 is CASSLACRENEQYF. In DNA form, the CDR3 reads TGTGCCAGCAGCTTAGCATGCAGGGAAAACGAGCAGTACTTC. Full variable domain (outside the CDR3, taken from reference TRBV7-9 and TRBJ2-7): DTGVSQNPRHKITKRGQNVTFRCDPISEHNRLYWYRQTLGQGPEFLTYFQNEAQLEKSRLLSDRFSAERPKGSFSTLEIQRTEQGDSAMYLCASSLACRENEQYFGPGTRLTVT.

The chain uses TRBV21-1 and TRBJ2-3; the table's TRBD1 call for D was not verified on the DNA. TRBV21-1 is termed a pseudogene. CDR3 length: 15 residues. CDR3 protein: CASSRRQGCGDTQYF. The CDR3 region has the DNA TGTGCCAGCAGCAGACGACAGGGATGCGGCGATACGCAGTATTTT.

The count of this clone is one. The chain combines TRBV11-2 with TRBJ1-5; D perhaps matches TRBD1 (6 bases). This CDR3 contains 16 residues. Germline V lookup: CDR1 SGHAT, CDR2 FQNNGV. Trimming pared 2 bases from V and 4 bases from J, leaving 15 bases between. The CDR3 sequence is CASSLRGTSENQPQHF. CDR3 in DNA: TGTGCCAGCAGCTTAAGGGGGACATCTGAGAATCAGCCCCAGCATTTT.

This clone has a single count. This sequence joins TRBV27 and TRBJ2-7; 7 bases are a match to TRBD2. From germline, CDR1 is MNHEY and CDR2 SMNVEV (reference sequence). The V gene end was trimmed by 2 bases and the J gene end by 2 bases; junction bases not matched to a gene: 15. This CDR3 contains 18 residues. This CDR3 reads CASSLGVGQCGGTYEQYF. The CDR3 region has the DNA TGTGCCAGCAGTTTAGGGGTGGGTCAGTGCGGGGGTACCTACGAGCAGTACTTC.

The chain is built from TRBV16 and TRBJ2-1; 9 bases are a match to TRBD1. Per germline, CDR1 KGHSY and CDR2 FQNENV. The ends lost 2 bases at V and 0 bases at J; junction bases unmatched: 20. There are 22 residues in the CDR3. The CDR3 is CASSQVDRGCSRGLSSYNEQFF. In DNA form, the CDR3 reads TGTGCCAGCAGCCAAGTGGACAGGGGCTGTTCTCGGGGACTTAGCTCCTACAATGAGCAGTTCTTC.

This rearrangement joins TRBV4-1 to TRBJ1-2; D gene unclear. This CDR3 spans 13 amino acids. The V and J ends lost 1 base and 4 bases respectively, with 7 bases between them. The germline gives CDR1 MGHRA, CDR2 YSYEKL. CDR3 amino acids: CASSQGSGYGYTF. In nucleotides, the CDR3 is TGCGCCAGCAGCCAAGGATCGGGCTATGGCTACACCTTC.

This clone was detected a few times. This chain joins TRBV11-2 and TRBJ2-6, with TRBD1 identical over 8 bases. J gave up 2 bases and V 6 bases, and 15 bases lay outside the gene matches. CDR1 and CDR2 from the germline V gene are SGHAT and FQNNGV. The CDR3 covers 19 residues. The CDR3 reads CASRLPPADRGTGANVLTF. The DNA for the CDR3 is TGTGCCAGCAGGCTCCCCCCGGCCGACAGGGGTACTGGGGCCAACGTCCTGACTTTC.

V and J are TRBV25-1 and TRBJ2-2; D ambiguous. This CDR3 spans 12 amino acids. V dropped 8 bases and J dropped 2 bases, with 6 bases sitting between them. In germline, CDR1 is MGHDK, CDR2 SYGVNS. This CDR3 reads CASRSNTGELFF. The CDR3 DNA sequence: TGTGCCAGCCGAAGCAACACCGGGGAGCTGTTTTTT.

This rearrangement joins TRBV10-3 to TRBJ1-3; the D gene is possibly TRBD1 (6 bases). The V end was cut by 7 bases, the J end by 3 bases, with 19 bases between. Per germline, CDR1 ENHRY and CDR2 SYGVKD. The CDR3 spans 16 residues. CDR3 DNA: TGTGCCATCAAAGAAGGTTCGGGAGGGGGTGGAAACACCATATATTTT. Protein sequence: CAIKEGSGGGGNTIYF.

The chain couples TRBV27 to TRBJ2-2; D is perhaps TRBD1 (5 bases). The CDR3 is 16 amino acids. Germline CDR1 reads MNHEY; CDR2 reads SMNVEV (reference sequence). The V end lost 5 bases, the J end lost 5 bases, and 18 bases lay between the germline ends. The CDR3 DNA is TGTGCCAGCAGTCATGGGGCAGAAGCCCCAACCGGGGAGCTGTTTTTT. This encodes CASSHGAEAPTGELFF.

V gene TRBV25-1 combines with J gene TRBJ1-2; D remains unclear. Germline V gene data show CDR1 as MGHDK and CDR2 as SYGVNS. Trimming took 4 bases from V and 1 from J, leaving 10 bases between them. The CDR3 runs to 14 residues. The CDR3 protein is CASSAPGINYGYTF. The CDR3 nucleotides are TGTGCCAGCAGTGCACCCGGGATTAACTATGGCTACACCTTC.

The chain links TRBV29-1 to TRBJ1-1; D remains ambiguous. The germline CDR1 and CDR2 sequences are SQVTM and ANQGSEA. The CDR3 length is 13 residues. V was clipped by 7 bases and J by 0 bases, with 12 bases between them. Here the CDR3 DNA reads TGCAGCGGGAGGACGGGGTTGAACACTGAAGCTTTCTTT. Its protein is CSGRTGLNTEAFF.

This chain uses TRBV29-1 with TRBJ2-5; D might be TRBD2 (6 bases). CDR3 length equals 19 residues. Trimming pared 1 base from V and 5 bases from J, leaving 29 bases between. Germline V gene data show CDR1 as SQVTM and CDR2 as ANQGSEA. The CDR3 here is CSVEGRQYWSAGGVETQYF. The DNA for the CDR3 is TGCAGCGTTGAAGGGCGCCAATATTGGTCAGCCGGAGGGGTGGAGACCCAGTACTTC. The full variable domain, completed using reference TRBV29-1 and TRBJ2-5, is SAVISQKPSRDICQRGTSLTIQCQVDSQVTMMFWYRQQPGQSLTLIATANQGSEATYESGFVIDKFPISRPNLTFSTLTVSNMSPEDSSIYLCSVEGRQYWSAGGVETQYFGPGTRLLVL.

The chain carries TRBV27 and TRBJ2-5; 9 bases fit TRBD1. The J call is uncertain, as TRBJ2-7 better fits the DNA end. CDR1 MNHEY and CDR2 SMNVEV come from the germline V gene (reference sequence). This CDR3 contains 14 residues. As DNA, the CDR3 is TGTGCCAGCAGTCCCGGGACAGGGCAATACGAGCAGTACTTC. This translates into CASSPGTGQYEQYF.

The rearrangement links TRBV10-3 to TRBJ1-1; perhaps TRBD1 as D (6 bases). Germline loops: CDR1 ENHRY, CDR2 SYGVKD. The CDR3 contains 14 residues. With 6 bases removed from V and 0 bases from J, the gap between germline ends came to 11 bases. The chain's CDR3 is CAIRGQGLNTEAFF. In nucleotides, the CDR3 is TGTGCCATCAGAGGTCAGGGGCTGAACACTGAAGCTTTCTTT.

The chain joins TRBV6-5 to TRBJ2-5; the match to TRBD1 covers 7 bases. The end of the DNA is better explained by TRBJ2-7, so the J call may be wrong. Germline loops: CDR1 MNHEY, CDR2 SVGAGI. The CDR3 is made up of 14 amino acids. The CDR3 DNA follows: TGTGCCAGCAGTCCCGACAGGGCCTTCTACGAGCAGTACTTC. This translates into CASSPDRAFYEQYF.

This rearrangement joins TRBV15 to TRBJ1-2, with D maybe TRBD1 (6 bases). CDR1 is LNHNV, CDR2 YYDKDF, per germline (reference sequence). CDR3 length: 15 amino acids. Trimming stripped 5 bases from V and 2 bases from J, with 15 bases between. The DNA of the CDR3 is TGTGCCACCAGCCTACAGGGCGCGTTCAACTATGGCTACACCTTC. The encoded protein is CATSLQGAFNYGYTF.

V gene TRBV2 combines with J gene TRBJ1-6; possible D gene TRBD1, 5 bases. V was cut by 3 bases and J by 6 bases, with 12 bases left in between. The CDR3 loop spans 15 amino acids. CDR1 is SNHLY and CDR2 is FYNNEI in the germline V gene. CDR3 DNA sequence: TGTGCCAGCAGTGACGGCGGGGCAGGTAATTCACCCCTCCACTTT. Protein sequence: CASSDGGAGNSPLHF. Full variable domain (rest looked up from reference TRBV2 and TRBJ1-6): EPEVTQTPSHQVTQMGQEVILRCVPISNHLYFYWYRQILGQKVEFLVSFYNNEISEKSEIFDDQFSVERPDGSNFTLKIRSTKLEDSAMYFCASSDGGAGNSPLHFGNGTRLTVT.

The J gene is TRBJ2-7, the V gene TRBV27; weak D call: TRBD1 (6 bases). V lost 7 bases and J lost 2, with 27 bases in between. The CDR3 has 18 residues. Looked up from germline, CDR1 is MNHEY and CDR2 is SMNVEV (reference sequence). The CDR3 reads CASTNPSPAQGRAYEQYF. CDR3 DNA: TGTGCCAGCACGAACCCCTCCCCCGCACAGGGAAGGGCCTACGAGCAGTACTTC.